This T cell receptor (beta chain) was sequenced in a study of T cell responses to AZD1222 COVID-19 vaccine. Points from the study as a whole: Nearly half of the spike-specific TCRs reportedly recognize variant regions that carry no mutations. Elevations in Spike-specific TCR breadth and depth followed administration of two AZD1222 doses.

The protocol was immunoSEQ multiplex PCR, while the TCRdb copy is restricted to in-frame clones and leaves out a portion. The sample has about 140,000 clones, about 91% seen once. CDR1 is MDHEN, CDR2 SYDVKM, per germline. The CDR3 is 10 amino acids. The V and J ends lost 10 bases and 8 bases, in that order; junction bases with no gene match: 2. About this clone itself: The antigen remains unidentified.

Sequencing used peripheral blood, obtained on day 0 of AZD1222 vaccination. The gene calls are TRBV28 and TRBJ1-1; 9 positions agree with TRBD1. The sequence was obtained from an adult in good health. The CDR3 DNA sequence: TGTGCCACGGGGACAGGGGAAGCTTTCTTT. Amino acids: CATGTGEAFF.